The present entry profiles one TCR beta chain with its context. This clone was detected a few times. Its antigen remains undetermined. Base quality data are lacking; no much larger clone is found one base away. All of the isolated RNA was reverse transcribed with the High Capacity cDNA Reverse Transcription Kit, so expressed TCRB transcripts were sequenced. Deep immunoSEQ sequencing was performed on naive, central memory and regulatory T cell samples, with an average of roughly 3.3 million total reads per sample. After sorted cells were lysed in RLT buffer, RNA was extracted with DNase-treated RNeasy Micro or Mini kits, with the choice depending on cell number. To prevent cross-contamination, each cell subset was processed individually, whereas patient and healthy donor samples were processed jointly. TCRB sequences were amplified from cDNA with the immunoSEQ multiplex PCR, producing 87-bp fragments spanning the CDR3 region. Amplicons were sequenced on the Illumina HiSeq platform. Per the source publication's procedure: PCR bias was corrected computationally using synthetic template baselines, and reads within Hamming distance 2 were collapsed, with unmergeable singletons discarded. By aligning reads against IMGT, V, D and J genes, CDR3 length, and insertions or deletions at six rearrangement sites were assigned. Within each subset, clonotype counts were normalized to the number of sorted cells before true diversity and Gini coefficients were calculated with the tcR R package. The overlap coefficient, calculated on TCRB nucleotide sequences, was used to quantify repertoire sharing. Out-of-frame TCRB sequences from naive cells were analyzed as a proxy for the pre-selection repertoire. TCRdb stores this immuneACCESS table with in-frame sequences only. Part of the clones is absent; in the studies checked, under half of the shortfall reflects unresolved V genes, and no reason is known for the rest. V, J and clone size were drawn from that table, and D and trimming were deduced from the DNA. The sample has 850,000 to 900,000 clones on record, roughly a sixth of them singletons. Of the sample, around 0.02% is held by the ten largest clones.

From each donor, a single peripheral blood sample of approximately 0.11 L on average was drawn into heparinised tubes. Using a panel that included CD45RO, CCR7, CD25, CD127, CD95 and CD27, naive, central memory, regulatory and stem cell-like memory CD4+ T cells were sorted on a BD FACSAria II. A purity above 98% was achieved for all sorted populations. Right away, PBMCs were isolated by Lymphoprep density gradient centrifugation and were stained directly, with no culture step. So that batch effects would be minimized, each experiment stained and sorted samples in pairs, pairing one healthy donor with one patient. The record originates from a study of beta chain features in type 1 diabetes (dated by TCRdb to between 2018 and 2020). Broadly, across the study: Mean age, gender distribution, total cell number and subset yield did not differ between patients and healthy donors. A total of 90 million to 130 million sorted cells were examined across all samples, and a strong correlation was observed between cell number per subset and RNA yield. In the study, TCRB repertoires of sorted circulating CD4+ T cell subsets from recently diagnosed type 1 diabetes patients were compared with those of matched healthy donors. Whereas all 30 or so donors provided naive and central memory subsets, regulatory and stem cell-like memory subsets were isolated from just 8 patients and roughly eight healthy donors.

The CDR3 starts with the cysteine, ends with the phenylalanine, and has 19 residues. Only the CDR3 portion is preserved as DNA: 57 bases, with reading frame beginning at the first base. V is pruned by 2 bases and J by 2 bases, leaving 10 bases of the junction without a gene match. Reading the germline V gene gives CDR1 MDHEN and CDR2 SYDVKM. Overall results and qualifications from the work: At VDJ recombination sites, type 1 diabetes patients had fewer insertions and more deleted nucleotides, which implies abnormalities in thymic rearrangement. Because small numbers of individuals were included in the HLA sub-analyses, any influence of HLA type on TCRB rearrangement was left unresolved. PCR might favor shorter templates, but patient and control samples were amplified and corrected together, so any skew would affect both groups equally. Naive, central memory and regulatory TCRB repertoires appeared more similar among patients than among healthy donors. Because cDNA was sequenced instead of genomic DNA, highly expressing activated cells could be over-represented, though the groups showed no difference in activation or CD3 levels. Type 1 diabetes patients showed a moderate but significant shortening of TCRB CDR3 length in all four CD4+ subsets.

This sequence uses TRBV28 and TRBJ2-1; 12 of the junction bases match TRBD2. This TCR was recovered from a woman aged 18 to 35 in good health. Sequencing used naive CD4+ T cells from blood. Taken with the paper, the label for cell subset or site translates to: true naive CD4+ T cells. The CDR3 loop reads CASSLTPGLAGGTYNEQFF. At the DNA level, the sequence is TGTGCCAGCAGTTTAACGCCCGGGCTAGCGGGAGGGACCTACAATGAGCAGTTCTTC.